This TCR beta chain was profiled in a study of blood T cell repertoires in COVID-19. The authors' processing: Cell counts per sample came from amplifying reference gene primers. Repertoires were generated with immunoSEQ multiplex PCR, while TCRdb's copy carries only in-frame clones and drops some. The V and J calls and the clone size are those of that table, but D and trimming were determined from the DNA. The sample yields some 96,000 clones, around 85% seen once. This CDR3 is built from 12 residues. Trimming left V 0 bases short and J 8 bases short, with 10 bases between. Germline V gene lookup returns CDR1 GTSNPN and CDR2 SVGIG (reference sequence).

The chain has TRBV30 and TRBJ1-2; D remains ambiguous. Material: peripheral blood. The TCR was taken from a human donor in a cohort sampled during active COVID-19. Written as DNA, the CDR3 is TGTGCCTGGAGTGTACTGAGCGGAGGCTACACCTTC. Protein sequence: CAWSVLSGGYTF.